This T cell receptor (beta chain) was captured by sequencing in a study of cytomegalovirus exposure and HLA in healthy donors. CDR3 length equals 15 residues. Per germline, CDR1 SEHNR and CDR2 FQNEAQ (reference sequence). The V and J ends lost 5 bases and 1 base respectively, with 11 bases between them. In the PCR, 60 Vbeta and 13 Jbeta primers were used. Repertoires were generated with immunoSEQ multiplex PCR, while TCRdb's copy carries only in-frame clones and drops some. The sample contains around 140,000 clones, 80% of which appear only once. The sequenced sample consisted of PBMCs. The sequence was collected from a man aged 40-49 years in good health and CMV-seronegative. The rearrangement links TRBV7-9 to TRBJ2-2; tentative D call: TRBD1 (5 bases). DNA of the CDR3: TGTGCCAGCAGCCTACCCACAGGGAACACCGGGGAGCTGTTTTTT. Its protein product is CASSLPTGNTGELFF.